These 6 T cell receptor beta chains came from one sample sequenced in a study of blood T cell repertoires in COVID-19. The repertoire was sequenced with immunoSEQ multiplex PCR; TCRdb's copy has only in-frame clones and lacks some. Here the sample spans around 80,000 clones, 75% to 85% being singletons. Material: peripheral blood. The receptors stem from an elderly woman with acute or convalescent COVID-19.

V gene TRBV5-1 combines with J gene TRBJ2-7; 8 bases match TRBD1. J lost 6 bases, V lost 4 bases, and 9 bases had no gene match. CDR1 and CDR2 from the germline V gene are SGHRS and YFSETQ. CDR3 length: 14 amino acids. In nucleotides, the CDR3 is TGCGCCAGCAGCATCTCCGGACAGGGACGCGAGCAGTACTTC. As protein: CASSISGQGREQYF.

This clone was seen only a few times. The chain employs TRBV6-5 and TRBJ1-1; D remains unclear. Trimming stripped 6 bases from V and 0 bases from J, with 14 bases between. The CDR3 spans 15 residues. Germline assignment: CDR1 MNHEY and CDR2 SVGAGI. CDR3 region: CASRKGWTVNTEAFF. The CDR3 DNA is TGTGCCAGCAGAAAGGGCTGGACTGTGAACACTGAAGCTTTCTTT.

The rearrangement links TRBV6-1 to TRBJ2-3; 7 nucleotides agree with TRBD2. CDR3 length: 14 residues. The germline V gene has CDR1 MNHNS and CDR2 SASEGT. V gave up 3 bases and J gave up 7 bases; unmatched junction bases: 7. CDR3 in DNA: TGTGCCAGCAGTGATCAGGGAGGGCGGAATACGCAGTATTTT. Its protein is CASSDQGGRNTQYF.

The chain joins TRBV12-3 or TRBV12-4 to TRBJ1-1, with a tentative D call TRBD1 (6 bases). The CDR3 runs 12 residues. V lost 6 bases and J 4 bases, leaving 9 bases between the germline ends. CDR3 amino acids: CASRTGPTEAFF. The CDR3 DNA reads TGTGCCAGCAGAACAGGGCCCACTGAAGCTTTCTTT.

This chain connects TRBV5-1 to TRBJ1-1; 12 nucleotides line up with TRBD1. The CDR3 totals 16 residues. The V gene's germline CDR1 is SGHRS and CDR2 YFSETQ. The ends lost 4 bases at V and 3 bases at J; junction bases unmatched: 7. The CDR3 is CASSPGTGGGHTEAFF. The CDR3 DNA is TGCGCCAGCAGCCCCGGGACAGGGGGCGGTCACACTGAAGCTTTCTTT. Drawing the rest from reference TRBV5-1 and TRBJ1-1, the complete variable domain is KAGVTQTPRYLIKTRGQQVTLSCSPISGHRSVSWYQQTPGQGLQFLFEYFSETQRNKGNFPGRFSGRQFSNSRSEMNVSTLELGDSALYLCASSPGTGGGHTEAFFGQGTRLTVV.

This clone has a handful of counts. The rearrangement joins TRBV11-2 to TRBJ2-1; 10 bases are shared with TRBD2. Germline loops: CDR1 SGHAT, CDR2 FQNNGV. The CDR3 is 14 amino acids. Trimming at V came to 2 bases and at J to 5 bases, leaving 0 bases not matched to a gene. DNA for the CDR3: TGTGCCAGCAGCTTAACTAGCGGGAACAATGAGCAGTTCTTC. This translates into CASSLTSGNNEQFF. Combining the CDR3 with reference TRBV11-2 and TRBJ2-1 gives the whole variable domain EAGVAQSPRYKIIEKRQSVAFWCNPISGHATLYWYQQILGQGPKLLIQFQNNGVVDDSQLPKDRFSAERLKGVDSTLKIQPAKLEDSAVYLCASSLTSGNNEQFFGPGTRLTVL.